Below, 25 T cell receptor beta chains from the same sample are listed, as sequenced in a study of T cells after yellow fever vaccination (dated by TCRdb to 2018 to 2020). What the treatment or condition label conveys for this sample: live attenuated yellow fever vaccine strain. Receptors were amplified or captured by 5' RACE. Sequencing instrument: Illumina NovaSeq 6000. TCRdb handled the public reads itself, with Q25 trimming in fastp and clone calling in MiXCR, and kept productive beta chains. Records with the same CDR3 protein are collapsed into one entry carrying the most frequent genes and DNA. The sample table records more than 300,000 distinct CDR3 sequences; around 4.4% of these occur just once. The ten largest account for roughly a fifth of the sample. Source: PBMCs, taken 15 days after the yellow fever booster vaccination. Source of these receptors: a man younger than 35 who received the YFV17D yellow fever vaccine.

This clonotype was detected many times. The chain links TRBV7-2 to TRBJ1-5, with D tentatively TRBD1 (5 bases). V was clipped by 1 base and J by 2 bases, with 12 bases between them. The germline gives CDR1 SGHTA, CDR2 FQGNSA. This CDR3 is 16 amino acids long. CDR3 sequence (DNA): TGTGCCAGCAGCTTAGTCGGGGGTGAGGGCAATCAGCCCCAGCATTTT. This codes for CASSLVGGEGNQPQHF.

There are a few counts of this clonotype. The rearrangement joins TRBV7-6 to TRBJ2-5; D unresolved. V dropped 5 bases and J dropped 5 bases, with 12 bases sitting between them. The CDR3 sequence is 13 residues long. Per the germline V gene, CDR1 is SGHVS and CDR2 is FNYEAQ. The chain's CDR3 is CASSRRIGETQYF. The CDR3 nucleotides read TGTGCCAGCAGCCGACGGATTGGGGAGACCCAGTACTTC.

The table lists this clonotype with a few counts. V and J are TRBV5-6 and TRBJ2-4, with 9 bases fitting TRBD2. Germline trimming cut 1 base from V and 4 bases from J; bases unmatched to any gene: 6. This CDR3 has 16 residues. CDR1 is SGHDT and CDR2 is YYEEEE in the germline V gene. The CDR3 sequence is CASSLRTSAPKNIQYF. The CDR3 region has the DNA TGTGCCAGCAGCTTGAGGACTAGCGCTCCGAAAAACATTCAGTACTTC. The full variable domain, in which reference TRBV5-6 and TRBJ2-4 provide the parts outside the CDR3, is DAGVTQSPTHLIKTRGQQVTLRCSPKSGHDTVSWYQQALGQGPQFIFQYYEEEERQRGNFPDRFSGHQFPNYSSELNVNALLLGDSALYLCASSLRTSAPKNIQYFGAGTRLSVL.

The gene calls are TRBV2 and TRBJ2-7; no definite D call. V was shortened by 2 bases and J by 5 bases, with 13 bases between the two germline ends. Germline V lookup: CDR1 SNHLY, CDR2 FYNNEI. The CDR3 sequence is 14 residues long. This CDR3 is CASSELLNTHEQYF. In nucleotides, the CDR3 is TGTGCCAGCAGTGAACTTCTAAATACCCACGAGCAGTACTTC.

This clonotype was seen repeatedly, ten times or more. The chain has TRBV11-2 and TRBJ2-7; 10 bases fit TRBD1. The V gene end was trimmed by 4 bases and the J gene end by 9 bases; junction bases not matched to a gene: 6. CDR1 is SGHAT and CDR2 is FQNNGV in the germline V gene. The CDR3 is 13 residues long. In nucleotides, the CDR3 is TGTGCCAGCAGCTCGGGACAGGGGTACTGGCAGTACTTC. Its protein is CASSSGQGYWQYF. Full variable domain (missing parts from reference TRBV11-2 and TRBJ2-7): EAGVAQSPRYKIIEKRQSVAFWCNPISGHATLYWYQQILGQGPKLLIQFQNNGVVDDSQLPKDRFSAERLKGVDSTLKIQPAKLEDSAVYLCASSSGQGYWQYFGPGTRLTVT.

This clonotype was seen ten or more times. The chain has TRBV5-8 and TRBJ2-3; D possibly uses TRBD1 or TRBD2 (5 bases each). V was clipped by 2 bases and J by 9 bases, with 13 bases between them. Germline V gives CDR1 SGHTS, CDR2 YDEGEE. The CDR3 has 13 amino acids. The CDR3 DNA follows: TGTGCCAGCAGCTTCGCCCCAGGGACGACGCAGTATTTT. Protein product: CASSFAPGTTQYF.

This clonotype showed up just a few times. This sequence joins TRBV6-1 and TRBJ2-5; possibly TRBD2 for D (5 bases). This CDR3 is 15 amino acids long. Germline V gene lookup returns CDR1 MNHNS and CDR2 SASEGT. Trimming removed 4 bases from V and 2 bases from J, with 14 bases in between. This CDR3 reads CASSAPGLGQETQYF. DNA for the CDR3: TGTGCCAGCAGTGCCCCCGGACTGGGGCAAGAGACCCAGTACTTC.

At least ten counts were recorded for this clonotype. The genes are TRBV5-6 and TRBJ1-2; 9 bases map to TRBD1. CDR3 length equals 13 residues. Germline trimming cut 4 bases from V and 4 bases from J; bases unmatched to any gene: 2. Germline V gives CDR1 SGHDT, CDR2 YYEEEE. The CDR3 loop reads CASSLQGAYGYTF. For the CDR3, the DNA is TGTGCCAGCAGCCTACAGGGGGCCTATGGCTACACCTTC. The whole variable domain, remainder taken from reference TRBV5-6 and TRBJ1-2, is DAGVTQSPTHLIKTRGQQVTLRCSPKSGHDTVSWYQQALGQGPQFIFQYYEEEERQRGNFPDRFSGHQFPNYSSELNVNALLLGDSALYLCASSLQGAYGYTFGSGTRLTVV.

Many counts were recorded for this clonotype. The genes are TRBV6-2 or TRBV6-3 and TRBJ2-1; TRBD2 aligns across 11 bases. Germline-derived CDR1 and CDR2 are MNHEY and SVGEGT. Trimming cost V 7 bases and J 10 bases; bases outside gene matches: 12. This CDR3 spans 15 amino acids. DNA for the CDR3: TGTGCCAGCATCACTATCAGACTAGCGGGGAGGGAGCAGTTCTTC. This sequence encodes CASITIRLAGREQFF.

V and J are TRBV11-2 and TRBJ2-7, with D unresolved. Trimming removed 4 bases from V and 9 bases from J, with 19 bases in between. Germline V gene sequence: CDR1 SGHAT, CDR2 FQNNGV. This CDR3 contains 14 residues. The CDR3 region has the DNA TGTGCCAGCAGCTCAGACCGAACATGGAACACGCAGTACTTC. Translation: CASSSDRTWNTQYF.

The chain combines TRBV12-3 or TRBV12-4 with TRBJ1-2; 9 bases map to TRBD1. The trim removed 2 bases at V and 8 bases at J, leaving 9 bases unmatched. The CDR3 is 15 amino acids. CDR3 amino acids: CASSLWGQGGYGYTF. CDR3 bases: TGTGCCAGCAGTTTATGGGGACAGGGAGGGTACGGCTACACCTTC.

This clonotype came up many times. The CDR3 nucleotides are TGTGCCAGCAGCTTATTGGTGGTGGACTATGGCTACACCTTC. Translated: CASSLLVVDYGYTF. The chain combines TRBV7-2 with TRBJ1-2; D is ambiguous. V was trimmed by 2 bases and J by 3 bases, leaving 10 bases between them. In germline, CDR1 is SGHTA, CDR2 FQGNSA. This CDR3 has 14 residues.

In its sample, this clonotype was seen many times. The chain links TRBV12-3 or TRBV12-4 to TRBJ1-6; D might be TRBD1 (5 bases). CDR3 size: 15 residues. Trimming cost V 3 bases and J 8 bases, with 14 bases left between them. The CDR3 protein is CASSFQGSLDSPLHF. Written as DNA, the CDR3 is TGTGCCAGCAGTTTCCAGGGCAGCCTTGATTCACCCCTCCACTTT.

This clonotype appeared many times. V is TRBV20-1 and J is TRBJ2-2; D call uncertain. The CDR3 totals 15 residues. Between the trimmed V and J ends, which lost 0 bases and 4 bases, there was a span of 12 bases. Looked up from germline, CDR1 is DFQATT and CDR2 is SNEGSKA (reference sequence). The CDR3 here is CSARDKGYFTGELFF. Here the CDR3 DNA reads TGCAGTGCTAGAGATAAGGGCTACTTCACCGGGGAGCTGTTTTTT.

The chain couples TRBV5-1 to TRBJ2-5; 9 bases line up with TRBD1. CDR1 is SGHRS and CDR2 is YFSETQ in the germline V gene. The CDR3 length is 14 residues. V shed 4 bases and J 4 bases; nucleotides not matched to a gene: 5. CDR3 in DNA: TGCGCCAGCAGCCCCGACAGGGGGGTAGAGACCCAGTACTTC. Protein sequence: CASSPDRGVETQYF.

This clonotype was detected many times. The chain has TRBV5-6 and TRBJ2-3; 9 nucleotides line up with TRBD2. The germline V gene encodes CDR1 SGHDT and CDR2 YYEEEE. Losses at the gene ends were 1 base for V and 5 bases for J; bases not matched to a gene: 11. The CDR3 is 17 residues long. As DNA, the CDR3 is TGTGCCAGCAGCTTGATCGCGCTAGCGGGGTATAGAGATACGCAGTATTTT. Translating it yields CASSLIALAGYRDTQYF.

This clonotype has a count of ten or more. The chain has TRBV14 and TRBJ1-4; 11 bases match TRBD1. Germline CDR1 SGHDN, CDR2 FVKESK. The CDR3 length is 14 residues. V shed 4 bases, J shed 8 bases, and the junction held 3 bases outside the gene matches. CDR3: CASSPGTGGEKLFF. Written as DNA, the CDR3 is TGTGCCAGCAGCCCGGGGACAGGGGGAGAAAAACTGTTTTTT. Full variable domain (outside the CDR3, taken from reference TRBV14 and TRBJ1-4): EAGVTQFPSHSVIEKGQTVTLRCDPISGHDNLYWYRRVMGKEIKFLLHFVKESKQDESGMPNNRFLAERTGGTYSTLKVQPAELEDSGVYFCASSPGTGGEKLFFGSGTQLSVL.

This clonotype was observed a handful of times. V gene TRBV7-2 combines with J gene TRBJ2-1; 9 bases line up with TRBD2. The CDR3 is 12 residues long. In germline, CDR1 is SGHTA, CDR2 FQGNSA. Trimming removed 4 bases from V and 10 bases from J; junction bases left unmatched: 2. The CDR3 DNA is TGTGCCAGCAGCTCTCTAGCGGGGGAGCAGTTCTTC. It specifies CASSSLAGEQFF.

This clonotype was seen ten or more times. The chain has TRBV2 and TRBJ2-7, with 8 bases aligning to TRBD1. Germline-derived CDR1 and CDR2 are SNHLY and FYNNEI. V dropped 6 bases and J dropped 5; count of bases not matched to a gene: 6. This CDR3 is built from 13 residues. CDR3: CASRPQQGDEQYF. CDR3 DNA sequence: TGTGCCAGCAGACCGCAACAGGGGGACGAGCAGTACTTC.

This clonotype was seen repeatedly, ten times or more. V is TRBV7-2 and J is TRBJ1-6; D ambiguous. V was cut by 1 base and J by 1 base, with 8 bases left in between. CDR1 SGHTA and CDR2 FQGNSA come from the germline V gene. The CDR3 extends over 16 amino acids. The CDR3 is CASSLVAASYNSPLHF. CDR3 coding DNA: TGTGCCAGCAGCTTAGTCGCGGCTTCCTATAATTCACCCCTCCACTTT. Using reference TRBV7-2 and TRBJ1-6 for the parts outside the CDR3, the full variable domain is GAGVSQSPSNKVTEKGKDVELRCDPISGHTALYWYRQSLGQGLEFLIYFQGNSAPDKSGLPSDRFSAERTGGSVSTLTIQRTQQEDSAVYLCASSLVAASYNSPLHFGNGTRLTVT.

The rearrangement uses TRBV9 and TRBJ1-5, with D unresolved. Per the germline V gene, CDR1 is SGDLS and CDR2 is YYNGEE. The CDR3 contains 14 residues. V was shortened by 0 bases and J by 4 bases, with 8 bases between the two germline ends. CDR3 nucleotide sequence: TGTGCCAGCAGCGTAGGGCAGGCGAATCAGCCCCAGCATTTT. Translation: CASSVGQANQPQHF.

The rearrangement joins TRBV29-1 to TRBJ2-5; TRBD2 aligns across 14 bases. The V gene end was trimmed by 4 bases and the J gene end by 1 base; junction bases not matched to a gene: 2. The length of the CDR3 is 15 residues. CDR1 and CDR2 from the germline V gene are SQVTM and ANQGSEA. For the CDR3, the DNA is TGCAGCGTTGCGACTAGCGGGGGGGCCCAAGAGACCCAGTACTTC. Translating gives CSVATSGGAQETQYF.

This clonotype was seen a few times. The chain has TRBV12-3 or TRBV12-4 and TRBJ1-5; D gene uncertain. The V and J ends lost 6 bases and 7 bases respectively, with 16 bases between them. There are 14 residues in the CDR3. This CDR3 reads CASSLIGAWQPQHF. CDR3 nucleotide sequence: TGTGCCAGCAGCCTAATTGGCGCTTGGCAGCCCCAGCATTTT.

This clonotype occurred many times. A read error may produce the germline difference seen at one junction end. This rearrangement joins TRBV7-2 to TRBJ2-3, with 10 positions matching TRBD2. CDR3 length equals 12 residues. Germline CDR1 and CDR2: SGHTA and FQGNSA. CDR3 nucleotide sequence: TGTGCCAGCAGCCACCCCGGGACTAGCGTCGTATTT. This translates into CASSHPGTSVVF.

Ten or more counts support this clonotype. The chain employs TRBV29-1 and TRBJ2-3; 9 bases map to TRBD2. J lost 5 bases, V lost 7 bases, and 13 bases had no gene match. This CDR3 has 15 amino acids. Per the germline V gene, CDR1 is SQVTM and CDR2 is ANQGSEA. The CDR3 coding sequence is TGCAGCGCCGCAAGGCGGGGGGGCCCTGGAGATACGCAGTATTTT. Its protein product is CSAARRGGPGDTQYF.